This T cell receptor beta chain was retrieved from a study of cytomegalovirus exposure and HLA in healthy donors (dated by TCRdb to about 2017). Study-wide context: According to an earlier analysis of several hundred of the donors, 150 million to 200 million T cells yielded over 100 million unique TCR beta sequences and approximately 300 Gb of sequence data. The study aimed to test whether signatures of past pathogen exposure could be identified by cataloging public T cell receptors. To predict cytomegalovirus infection status, the study combined high-throughput TCR immunosequencing, statistical association of individual TCRs with disease status, and machine learning. About five DR-DQ haplotypes were handled as single units for association and clustering because linkage in the cohort was strong. All discovery cohort repertoires had been generated using a single sequencing platform. Genome-wide SNP genotypes for about 65% of the roughly 700 donors were used in a later genetic analysis, which treated that subset as a discovery cohort. The number of donors typed differed by locus, with roughly 620-630 for A, B, C, DRB1 and DQB1, 522 for DQA1, 600 to 610 for DPA1, and around 430 for DPB1. The genetic ancestry cluster associated with self-reported Caucasian donors included 70% to 85% of the 398 genotyped donors. Rather than using new phenotypic data, the later analysis identified candidate immune exposures from TCR beta sequences and from how often those sequences occurred across donors. The study profiled the T cell repertoires of hundreds of subjects by immunosequencing and related them to cytomegalovirus serostatus. In a later analysis, previously published TCR beta repertoires from 666 donors were re-analyzed and high-resolution HLA genotyping was added so that TCR occurrence patterns could be studied. An earlier analysis of several hundred of the donors used high-throughput TCR beta sequencing to judge whether each TCR beta V gene segment behaved as functional or pseudogenic. Among some 410 genotyped donors of the cohort, an average of around 240,000 unique TCR beta nucleotide sequences were sequenced per donor, approximately 20% of them non-productive. In addition to the first cohort of 666 subjects, a separate validation cohort of 130 or so different subjects was used. Donor age, sex, ethnicity and CMV serostatus were compiled together with the repertoire data. Class I and class II HLA loci were covered by the typing at four-digit resolution. Approximately 310 gigabases of sequencing data and approximately 85 million unique TCR sequences were included in an early release covering 550 to 650 HLA-typed donors.

What the work shows at the level of the full study, not this receptor alone: Presence/absence analyses assumed roughly uniform sequencing depth across donors, an assumption that may not hold. A later analysis found that TCR association rates varied across HLA loci, with DRB1 alleles showing the most associated TCRs and HLA-C alleles the fewest. In both the original and validation cohorts, the classifier was reported to diagnose cytomegalovirus status with high specificity and sensitivity. Because counts were too low, some 17 rarely observed V segments, including chromosome 9 orphons, were excluded from the earlier analysis of 587 of the donors. A later analysis found that HLA-associated TCR beta chains were more clonally expanded and had lower generation probabilities than equally common non-associated chains. Most TCR sequences were seen in very few donors, while some public TCRs were found in many individuals. In a later genetic analysis, fewer N-insertions in productive TCRs were reported among donors in an Asian-associated ancestry cluster than the 666-donor mean. The only immune exposure information available for the cohort was CMV serostatus. Correlated functional status among segregating V segments might reflect linkage disequilibrium, but an unknown experimental factor could not be ruled out. Because HLA typing was missing for some donors at each locus, association tests included only the typed subset. In an earlier analysis of 500 to 650 of the donors, most TCR beta V segments appeared in productive rearrangements about 87% or about 30% of the time, broadly matching IMGT annotations. A further reported finding was that TCR beta sequences accurately predicted the HLA-A and HLA-B alleles for most subjects in the first cohort. A later analysis reported that several top co-occurrence clusters appeared linked to parvovirus B19, influenza, CMV and Epstein-Barr virus. A few of the identified cytomegalovirus-associated TCR beta chains were confirmed in vitro to be specific for cytomegalovirus antigens. A later genetic analysis associated a missense DCLRE1C variant with V-gene and J-gene trimming of TCR beta chains, and an independent cohort replicated the association. A group of highly shared sequence variants was considered likely to be a technical artifact of the sequencing pipeline. In the study, about 150 TCR beta chains were listed as associated with cytomegalovirus. Some IMGT-functional V segments, including TRBV6-2 and TRBV6-3, could not be distinguished by the 87-base-pair reads and were therefore excluded. When HLA alleles, especially DR and DQ, strongly co-occurred, attributing TCR associations to individual alleles was difficult. In this cohort, only TCR beta chains were sequenced, and detectable features were limited by the absence of alpha or paired-chain data. In a later analysis, most CMV-associated TCR beta chains were found to appear HLA-restricted, with HLA associations seemingly driven largely by CMV exposure. According to the authors, the approach could potentially be generalized to other disease states and immunological phenotypes. Specific HLA alleles were associated with 16,951 TCR beta sequences at a false discovery rate of 0.05 in a later analysis.

In total, 666 healthy bone marrow donors made up the cohort. At the time of sampling, every cohort member was nominally healthy, though immune exposures that went unrecorded were likely present. The donor tested CMV seropositive and was one of the 289 seropositive cohort members. Each donor provided a peripheral blood sample, and peripheral blood mononuclear cells were used for TCR beta sequencing. The Qiagen DNeasy Blood Extraction Kit was used to extract genomic DNA from the blood cell samples. Libraries were made using the immunoSEQ multiplex PCR assay. A mixture of 60 forward primers for TCR Vbeta segments and 13 reverse primers for TCR Jbeta segments was used in the multiplex PCR. A multiplex PCR assay on genomic DNA amplified the CDR3 region of rearranged TCR beta genes. Amplified TCR beta libraries were sequenced as 87-base-pair reads on the Illumina HiSeq System. The authors' analysis ran thus. A later analysis counted about 80 million unique TCR beta chains across the 640 or so repertoires, and approximately 11 million of these chains were shared by at least two donors. Raw reads were error-corrected and collapsed into unique sequences by a nearest-neighbor algorithm in which closely related sequences were merged to remove PCR and sequencing errors. Alignment of CDR3 sequences to IMGT reference sequences was used to assign V, D and J gene segments. Each retained sequence needed at least a six-nucleotide match to both a V gene segment and a J gene segment. A rearrangement was called productive if the CDR3 had no stop codons and remained in frame with V and J, and every other rearrangement was called non-productive. Following IMGT convention, CDR3 was defined as the stretch from the second conserved V-encoded cysteine up to the conserved J-encoded phenylalanine. The earlier analysis of roughly 590 of the donors excluded sequences that lacked an unambiguous match to a single V gene segment. In an earlier analysis of more than 500 of the donors, a V segment was called functional when productive rearrangements were above 56.7%, and segregating when the standard deviation between donors exceeded 5%. A statistical classification framework was developed to diagnose cytomegalovirus status using the catalog of TCR beta chain sequences. A later analysis assigned V and J genes by comparing TCR nucleotide sequences with IMGT/GENE-DB human TR gene sequences. A later analysis assigned CDR3 sequences and most-parsimonious VDJ recombination scenarios with the TCRdist pipeline. In a later analysis, each TCR beta chain was defined by its CDR3 amino acid sequence together with its V-gene family, and reads lacking a unique V-gene family were excluded. In a later analysis, approximately 590 highly shared, low-generation-probability nucleotide sequences were removed to address suspected cross-contamination and a sequencing artifact. A later analysis calculated a clonal expansion index for each public chain from normalized within-repertoire ranks of inferred template counts. Generation probabilities in a later analysis came from a VDJ recombination model fitted to out-of-frame rearrangements, and those results were checked against IGoR. Hypergeometric tests were used in a later analysis to score TCR-TCR, TCR-HLA and TCR-CMV co-occurrence, with a repertoire-size bias correction applied to the TCR pairs. To estimate false discovery rates, a later analysis permuted the HLA or CMV assignments 20 times. In a later analysis, co-occurring TCRs were grouped with DBSCAN, and TCRdist sequence similarity was added when clustering was performed within HLA-allele-positive subsets. Repertoires with fewer than 30,000 or more than 120,000 public chains were left out of co-occurrence clustering, as were about five repertoires with anomalous nucleotide sharing. As stored in TCRdb, this immuneACCESS dataset retains in-frame rearrangements with V and J assigned. A fraction of the clones does not appear; measured against another copy, unresolved V genes explain less than half of the discrepancy, and the remainder lacks a known reason. That table supplies the V and J calls and clone size; D and trimming were determined from the DNA. In all, the sample holds about 130,000 clones, and 81% of those were seen once. Under 5% of the sample is held by the ten biggest clonotypes.

This clone occurred once. Which antigen it targets is not known. Qualities for individual bases were not recorded, and no much larger clone is one base off. CDR1 is given as SGHDT and CDR2 as YYEEEE, both from the germline V gene. The CDR3, from cysteine to phenylalanine, totals 12 residues. The DNA shown is the 36-base CDR3, in frame from base 1. V sheds 0 bases and J sheds 6 bases, leaving 4 bases between their ends. The chain is encoded by TRBV5-6 joined to TRBJ2-1; the D segment cannot be called with confidence. The source is a man in his late teens or twenties in good health and CMV-seropositive. Sequencing input: PBMCs. The CDR3 loop reads CASSLESNEQFF. Here is the DNA: TGTGCCAGCAGCTTGGAGAGCAATGAGCAGTTCTTC.